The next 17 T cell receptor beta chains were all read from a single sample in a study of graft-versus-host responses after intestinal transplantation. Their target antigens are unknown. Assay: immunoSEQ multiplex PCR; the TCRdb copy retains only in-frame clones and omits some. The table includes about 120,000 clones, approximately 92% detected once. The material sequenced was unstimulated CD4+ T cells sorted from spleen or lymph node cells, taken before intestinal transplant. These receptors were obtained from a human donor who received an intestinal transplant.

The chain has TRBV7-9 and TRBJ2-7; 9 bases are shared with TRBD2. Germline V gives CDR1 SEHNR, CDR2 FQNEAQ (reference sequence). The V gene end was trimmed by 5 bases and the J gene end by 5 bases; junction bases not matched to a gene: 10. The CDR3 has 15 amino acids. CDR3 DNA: TGTGCCAGCAGCCATGGGGGTAGCGGGAGTCACGAGCAGTACTTC. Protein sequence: CASSHGGSGSHEQYF.

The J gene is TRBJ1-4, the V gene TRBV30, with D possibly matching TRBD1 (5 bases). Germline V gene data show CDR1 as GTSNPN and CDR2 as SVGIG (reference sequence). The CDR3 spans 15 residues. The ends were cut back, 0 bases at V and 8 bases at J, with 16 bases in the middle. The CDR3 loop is CAWSVSRGRVEKLFF. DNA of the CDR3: TGTGCCTGGAGTGTATCCCGGGGCCGAGTCGAAAAACTGTTTTTT.

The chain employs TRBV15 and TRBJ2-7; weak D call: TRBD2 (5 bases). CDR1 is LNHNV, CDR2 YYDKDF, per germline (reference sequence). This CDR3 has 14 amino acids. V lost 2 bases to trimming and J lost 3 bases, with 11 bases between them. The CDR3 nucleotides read TGTGCCACCAGCAGATGGGAGCCATTCTACGAGCAGTACTTC. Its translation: CATSRWEPFYEQYF.

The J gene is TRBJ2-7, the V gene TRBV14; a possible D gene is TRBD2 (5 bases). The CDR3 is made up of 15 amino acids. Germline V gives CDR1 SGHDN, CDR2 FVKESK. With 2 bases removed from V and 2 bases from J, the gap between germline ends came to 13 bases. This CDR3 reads CASSQQAAAPYEQYF. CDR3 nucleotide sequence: TGTGCCAGCAGCCAACAGGCAGCGGCTCCCTACGAGCAGTACTTC.

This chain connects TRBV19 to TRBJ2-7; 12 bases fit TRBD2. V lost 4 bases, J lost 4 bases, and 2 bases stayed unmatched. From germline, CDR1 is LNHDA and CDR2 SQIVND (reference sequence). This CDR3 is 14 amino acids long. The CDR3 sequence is CASSKTSGSYEQYF. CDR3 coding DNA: TGTGCCAGTAGTAAGACTAGCGGGAGTTACGAGCAGTACTTC.

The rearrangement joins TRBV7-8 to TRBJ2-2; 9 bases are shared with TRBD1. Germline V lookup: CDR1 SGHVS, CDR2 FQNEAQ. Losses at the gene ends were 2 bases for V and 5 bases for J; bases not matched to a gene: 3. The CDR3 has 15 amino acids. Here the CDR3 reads CASSLRDRVTGELFF. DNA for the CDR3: TGTGCCAGCAGCTTAAGGGACAGGGTAACCGGGGAGCTGTTTTTT.

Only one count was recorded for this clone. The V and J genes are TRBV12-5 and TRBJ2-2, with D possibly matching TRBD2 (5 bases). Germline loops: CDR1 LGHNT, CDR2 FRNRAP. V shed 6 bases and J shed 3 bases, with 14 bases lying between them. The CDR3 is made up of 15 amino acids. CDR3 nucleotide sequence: TGTGCTAGTGGCAAGGGAGAGGACCACACCGGGGAGCTGTTTTTT. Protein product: CASGKGEDHTGELFF.

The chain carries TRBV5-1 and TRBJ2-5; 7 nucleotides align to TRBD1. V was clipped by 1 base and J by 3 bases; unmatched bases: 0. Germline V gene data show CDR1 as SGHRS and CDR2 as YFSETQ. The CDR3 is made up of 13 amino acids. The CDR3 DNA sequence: TGCGCCAGCAGCTTGACAGGGGAAGAGACCCAGTACTTC. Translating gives CASSLTGEETQYF.

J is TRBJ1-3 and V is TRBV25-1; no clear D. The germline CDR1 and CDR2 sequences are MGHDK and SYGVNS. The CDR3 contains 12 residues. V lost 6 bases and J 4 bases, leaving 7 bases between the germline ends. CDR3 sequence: CASSSEGNTIYF. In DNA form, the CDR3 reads TGTGCCAGCAGCTCTGAAGGAAACACCATATATTTT.

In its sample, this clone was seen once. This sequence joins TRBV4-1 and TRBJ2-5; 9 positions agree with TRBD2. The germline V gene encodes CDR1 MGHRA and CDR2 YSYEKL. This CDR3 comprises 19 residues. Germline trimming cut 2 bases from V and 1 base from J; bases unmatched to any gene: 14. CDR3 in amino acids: CASSQMVLTSGRSQETQYF. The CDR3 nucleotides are TGCGCCAGCAGCCAAATGGTCCTGACTAGCGGAAGATCCCAAGAGACCCAGTACTTC.

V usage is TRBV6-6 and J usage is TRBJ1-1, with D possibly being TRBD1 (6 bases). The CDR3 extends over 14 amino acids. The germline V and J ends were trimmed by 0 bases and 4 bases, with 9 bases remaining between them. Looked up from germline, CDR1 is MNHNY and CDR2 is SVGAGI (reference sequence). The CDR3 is CASSYSEGGTEAFF. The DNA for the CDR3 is TGTGCCAGCAGTTACTCGGAAGGGGGCACTGAAGCTTTCTTT.

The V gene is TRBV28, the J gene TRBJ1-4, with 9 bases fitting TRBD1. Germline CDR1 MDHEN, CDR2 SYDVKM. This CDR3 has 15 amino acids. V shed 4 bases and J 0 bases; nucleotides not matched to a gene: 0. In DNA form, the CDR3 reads TGTGCCAGCAGTTGGGACAGGGCAACTAATGAAAAACTGTTTTTT. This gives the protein CASSWDRATNEKLFF.

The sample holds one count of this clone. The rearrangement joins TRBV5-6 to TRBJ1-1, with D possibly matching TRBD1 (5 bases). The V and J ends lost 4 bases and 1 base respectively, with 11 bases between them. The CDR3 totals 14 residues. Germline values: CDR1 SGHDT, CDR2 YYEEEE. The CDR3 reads CASSASDTNTEAFF. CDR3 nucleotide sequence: TGTGCCAGCAGCGCGTCGGACACGAACACTGAAGCTTTCTTT.

The CDR3 spells CASSELGNRGNTIYF. DNA for the CDR3: TGTGCCAGCAGTGAGTTAGGGAATAGAGGAAACACCATATATTTT. The V and J genes are TRBV6-1 and TRBJ1-3; D remains ambiguous. Germline loops: CDR1 MNHNS, CDR2 SASEGT. The CDR3 length is 15 residues. With 3 bases removed from V and 4 bases from J, the gap between germline ends came to 13 bases.

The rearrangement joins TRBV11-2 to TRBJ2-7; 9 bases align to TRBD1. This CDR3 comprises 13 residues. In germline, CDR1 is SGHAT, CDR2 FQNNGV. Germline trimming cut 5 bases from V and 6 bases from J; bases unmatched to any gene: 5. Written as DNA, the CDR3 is TGTGCCAGCAGCCGGGACAGGGTGCGCGAGCAGTACTTC. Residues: CASSRDRVREQYF. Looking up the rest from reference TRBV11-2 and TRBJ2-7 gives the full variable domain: EAGVAQSPRYKIIEKRQSVAFWCNPISGHATLYWYQQILGQGPKLLIQFQNNGVVDDSQLPKDRFSAERLKGVDSTLKIQPAKLEDSAVYLCASSRDRVREQYFGPGTRLTVT.

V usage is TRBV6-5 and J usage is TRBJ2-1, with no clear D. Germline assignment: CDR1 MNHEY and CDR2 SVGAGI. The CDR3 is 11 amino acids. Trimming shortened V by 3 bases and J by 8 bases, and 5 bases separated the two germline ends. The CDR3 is CASSYRYEQFF. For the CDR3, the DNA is TGTGCCAGCAGTTATAGATATGAGCAGTTCTTC.

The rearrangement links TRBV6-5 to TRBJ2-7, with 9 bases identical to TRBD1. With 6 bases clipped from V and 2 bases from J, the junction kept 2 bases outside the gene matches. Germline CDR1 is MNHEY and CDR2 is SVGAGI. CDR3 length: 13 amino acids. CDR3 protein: CASRWDRAYEQYF. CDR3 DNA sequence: TGTGCCAGCAGGTGGGACAGGGCCTACGAGCAGTACTTC.